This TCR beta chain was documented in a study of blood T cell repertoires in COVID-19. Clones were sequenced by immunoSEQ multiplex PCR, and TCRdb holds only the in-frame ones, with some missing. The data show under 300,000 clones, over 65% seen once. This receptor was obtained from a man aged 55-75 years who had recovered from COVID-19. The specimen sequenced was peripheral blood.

The chain's CDR3 is CATSDPTGAGGLNEQFF. CDR3 nucleotide sequence: TGTGCCACCAGTGATCCGACTGGAGCGGGGGGTCTCAATGAGCAGTTCTTC. V gene TRBV24-1 combines with J gene TRBJ2-1, with 9 bases identical to TRBD2. V lost 3 bases, J lost 6 bases, and 11 bases stayed unmatched. Germline V gives CDR1 KGHDR, CDR2 SFDVKD. The CDR3 extends over 17 amino acids.